Below, 27 T cell receptor beta chains from the same sample are listed, as sequenced in a study of shared clonotypes between healthy human individuals. Clones were sequenced by immunoSEQ multiplex PCR, and TCRdb holds only the in-frame ones, with some missing. Of 2 million to 2.5 million clones in the sample, approximately 93% were seen once. Sample: naive CD4+ T cells from PBMCs. Subset reported: CD45RA+ positively selected. The receptors come from a man younger than 35 in good health. Some clones in this sample may be carry-over from other donors' samples.

V and J are TRBV5-4 and TRBJ2-2; no reliable D call. Trimming stripped 0 bases from V and 4 bases from J, with 4 bases between. Per germline, CDR1 SGHNT and CDR2 YYREEE (reference sequence). CDR3 length: 13 residues. CDR3 nucleotides: TGTGCCAGCAGCTTGGCTGTCACCGGGGAGCTGTTTTTT. Its protein is CASSLAVTGELFF. Variable domain in full (rest from reference TRBV5-4 and TRBJ2-2): ETGVTQSPTHLIKTRGQQVTLRCSSQSGHNTVSWYQQALGQGPQFIFQYYREEENGRGNFPPRFSGLQFPNYSSELNVNALELDDSALYLCASSLAVTGELFFGEGSRLTVL.

The CDR3 coding sequence is TGCGCCAGCAGCCCCGGCGGGGGTCTGAGAGGCGAGCAGTACTTC. This codes for CASSPGGGLRGEQYF. V gene TRBV5-1 combines with J gene TRBJ2-7; 7 positions match TRBD2. This CDR3 comprises 15 residues. Trimming removed 4 bases from V and 6 bases from J; junction bases left unmatched: 13. Germline CDR1 SGHRS, CDR2 YFSETQ.

The rearrangement joins TRBV5-1 to TRBJ2-1; 9 nucleotides agree with TRBD2. CDR3 length equals 15 residues. Losses at the gene ends were 0 bases for V and 8 bases for J; bases not matched to a gene: 6. Germline V gives CDR1 SGHRS, CDR2 YFSETQ. CDR3 bases: TGCGCCAGCAGCTTGGTGGGCGGGAGGGAAGATGAGCAGTTCTTC. Its translation is CASSLVGGREDEQFF.

To note about this clone: The sample holds other DNA sequences that translate to the same CDR3. The CDR3 region is CASSPGAGYGYTF. In DNA form, the CDR3 reads TGTGCCAGCTCTCCCGGGGCGGGATATGGCTACACCTTC. V usage is TRBV18 and J usage is TRBJ1-2; D is possibly TRBD1 (5 bases). Germline V gene lookup returns CDR1 KGHSH and CDR2 LQKENI. Trimming removed 6 bases at V and 5 bases at J, with 13 bases between. This CDR3 contains 13 residues.

This chain links TRBV11-2 with TRBJ1-5, with D unclear. CDR1 is SGHAT and CDR2 is FQNNGV in the germline V gene. Between the trimmed V and J ends, which lost 5 bases and 2 bases, there was a span of 7 bases. CDR3 length: 13 amino acids. The CDR3 loop is CASSPVGNQPQHF. DNA for the CDR3: TGTGCCAGCAGCCCCGTCGGCAATCAGCCCCAGCATTTT.

The chain employs TRBV7-2 and TRBJ2-1; 9 bases match TRBD2. The CDR3 contains 19 residues. After removal of 5 bases from V and 7 bases from J, the junction contained 21 bases not matched to a gene. From germline, CDR1 is SGHTA and CDR2 FQGNSA. CDR3 sequence: CASSPLGVAGERRRNEQFF. The CDR3 bases are TGTGCCAGCAGCCCATTGGGGGTAGCGGGAGAAAGAAGAAGGAATGAGCAGTTCTTC.

As regards this clone: Distinct nucleotide sequences in the sample also encode this CDR3. This chain links TRBV19 with TRBJ2-1; TRBD2 might be the D (5 bases). The CDR3 contains 12 residues. The V gene lost 3 bases and the J gene lost 9 bases, with 9 bases spanning the gap. The germline gives CDR1 LNHDA, CDR2 SQIVND (reference sequence). The CDR3 loop reads CASSIVGGEQFF. The CDR3 coding sequence is TGTGCCAGTAGTATTGTCGGAGGTGAGCAGTTCTTC.

Of note for this clone: The same CDR3 arises from other DNA sequences in this sample as well. The rearrangement joins TRBV29-1 to TRBJ2-2, with D unresolved. Germline V lookup: CDR1 SQVTM, CDR2 ANQGSEA. The V and J ends lost 2 bases and 4 bases respectively, with 5 bases between them. This CDR3 is built from 12 residues. CDR3 DNA: TGCAGCGTTGAACAGGTCACCGGGGAGCTGTTTTTT. This codes for CSVEQVTGELFF.

This chain joins TRBV25-1 and TRBJ2-1; D uncertain. This CDR3 comprises 15 residues. Deletions cut 3 bases from V and 10 bases from J, with 19 bases between. Germline V gene sequence: CDR1 MGHDK, CDR2 SYGVNS. CDR3 in DNA: TGTGCCAGCAGTGACCCCTCAGTTCTTAACTACGAGCAGTTCTTC. Its protein product is CASSDPSVLNYEQFF.

The chain uses TRBV5-4 and TRBJ2-7, with a tentative D call TRBD1 (5 bases). The V gene lost 7 bases and the J gene lost 1 base, with 12 bases spanning the gap. The CDR3 runs to 13 residues. In germline, CDR1 is SGHNT, CDR2 YYREEE (reference sequence). The CDR3 protein is CASGNRSSYEQYF. CDR3 sequence (DNA): TGTGCCAGCGGCAACAGGTCTTCCTACGAGCAGTACTTC.

The rearrangement links TRBV5-4 to TRBJ2-7; no clear D gene. Germline V gene sequence: CDR1 SGHNT, CDR2 YYREEE (reference sequence). Trimming removed 1 base at V and 3 bases at J, with 11 bases between. The CDR3 sequence is 14 residues long. The CDR3 protein is CASSLLGQIYEQYF. DNA for the CDR3: TGTGCCAGCAGCTTGTTAGGGCAAATCTACGAGCAGTACTTC. Full variable domain (remainder filled in from reference TRBV5-4 and TRBJ2-7): ETGVTQSPTHLIKTRGQQVTLRCSSQSGHNTVSWYQQALGQGPQFIFQYYREEENGRGNFPPRFSGLQFPNYSSELNVNALELDDSALYLCASSLLGQIYEQYFGPGTRLTVT.

This clone came up once. The chain links TRBV11-2 to TRBJ2-7, with no clear D. Germline lookup yields CDR1 SGHAT and CDR2 FQNNGV. V was shortened by 3 bases and J by 3 bases, with 15 bases between the two germline ends. The CDR3 is made up of 15 amino acids. CDR3 residues: CASSFQAGNFYEQYF. In DNA form, the CDR3 reads TGTGCCAGCAGCTTTCAAGCAGGAAACTTCTACGAGCAGTACTTC. Full variable domain (missing parts from reference TRBV11-2 and TRBJ2-7): EAGVAQSPRYKIIEKRQSVAFWCNPISGHATLYWYQQILGQGPKLLIQFQNNGVVDDSQLPKDRFSAERLKGVDSTLKIQPAKLEDSAVYLCASSFQAGNFYEQYFGPGTRLTVT.

The J gene is TRBJ2-6, the V gene TRBV6-5, with D uncertain. The CDR3 is made up of 14 amino acids. V was cut by 8 bases and J by 3 bases, with 11 bases left in between. CDR1 is MNHEY, CDR2 SVGAGI, per germline. For the CDR3, the DNA is TGTGCCAGCTCAGTAGATTTTGGGGCCAACGTCCTGACTTTC. This gives the protein CASSVDFGANVLTF.

The chain has TRBV30 and TRBJ2-7; 7 positions match TRBD2. CDR1 and CDR2 (germline): GTSNPN, SVGIG (reference sequence). J lost 3 bases, V lost 0 bases, and 8 bases had no gene match. The CDR3 has 15 amino acids. CDR3 amino acids: CAWSVGLADGYEQYF. CDR3 sequence (DNA): TGTGCCTGGAGTGTGGGGCTAGCGGACGGCTACGAGCAGTACTTC.

V is TRBV5-4 and J is TRBJ2-6; no firm D call. V dropped 5 bases and J dropped 0 bases, with 9 bases sitting between them. CDR3 length: 15 residues. Germline CDR1 reads SGHNT; CDR2 reads YYREEE (reference sequence). The CDR3 region has the DNA TGTGCCAGCAGTCCGGGTAGCTCTGGGGCCAACGTCCTGACTTTC. Translation gives CASSPGSSGANVLTF.

The CDR3 sequence: CASSLSVSLLPGSPDTQYF. The CDR3 DNA sequence: TGTGCCAGCAGCTTGAGCGTGTCGTTACTGCCGGGGAGCCCAGATACGCAGTATTTT. This chain connects TRBV5-4 to TRBJ2-3; possible D gene TRBD2, 5 bases. The germline V and J ends were trimmed by 1 base and 4 bases, with 25 bases remaining between them. Germline V gene lookup returns CDR1 SGHNT and CDR2 YYREEE (reference sequence). This CDR3 has 19 residues.

The gene calls are TRBV5-1 and TRBJ2-1; 11 nucleotides match TRBD2. CDR3 size: 15 residues. V lost 6 bases to trimming and J lost 4 bases; unmatched junction nucleotides: 6. Germline V lookup: CDR1 SGHRS, CDR2 YFSETQ. The CDR3 loop reads CASTSLAGGYNEQFF. CDR3 bases: TGCGCCAGCACGTCCCTAGCGGGAGGTTACAATGAGCAGTTCTTC.

The chain uses TRBV11-2 and TRBJ2-2; no clear D gene. The CDR3 is 13 amino acids. Trimming shortened V by 3 bases and J by 1 base, and 3 bases separated the two germline ends. The germline V gene has CDR1 SGHAT and CDR2 FQNNGV. CDR3 DNA: TGTGCCAGCAGCTTTTTGAACACCGGGGAGCTGTTTTTT. Residues: CASSFLNTGELFF.

This clone was observed a handful of times. Other DNA sequences in the sample encode the same CDR3. The genes are TRBV28 and TRBJ1-1; no definite D call. There are 11 residues in the CDR3. V lost 3 bases, J lost 3 bases, and 2 bases lay in between. The germline gives CDR1 MDHEN, CDR2 SYDVKM. The CDR3 nucleotides read TGTGCCAGCAGTTTTTACACTGAAGCTTTCTTT. Protein sequence: CASSFYTEAFF.

The V call is TRBV28, the J call TRBJ2-2; possible D gene TRBD1, 5 bases. This CDR3 spans 16 amino acids. Trimming took 3 bases from V and 4 from J, leaving 15 bases between them. From germline, CDR1 is MDHEN and CDR2 SYDVKM. The CDR3 reads CASSFPTVLTTGELFF. For the CDR3, the DNA is TGTGCCAGCAGTTTCCCGACAGTTTTAACCACCGGGGAGCTGTTTTTT.

V usage is TRBV28 and J usage is TRBJ1-5; D is perhaps TRBD1 (6 bases). CDR1 is MDHEN and CDR2 is SYDVKM in the germline V gene. CDR3 length: 16 residues. V was cut by 6 bases and J by 0 bases, with 15 bases left in between. CDR3 sequence (DNA): TGTGCCAGCAGCCTTTACACAGGGAATAGCAATCAGCCCCAGCATTTT. This codes for CASSLYTGNSNQPQHF. Full variable domain (remainder filled in from reference TRBV28 and TRBJ1-5): DVKVTQSSRYLVKRTGEKVFLECVQDMDHENMFWYRQDPGLGLRLIYFSYDVKMKEKGDIPEGYSVSREKKERFSLILESASTNQTSMYLCASSLYTGNSNQPQHFGDGTRLSIL.

This CDR3 reads CASSPTGLTTGELFF. In nucleotides, the CDR3 is TGCGCCAGCAGCCCCACGGGACTAACCACCGGGGAGCTGTTTTTT. The V call is TRBV5-1, the J call TRBJ2-2, with 7 bases identical to TRBD2. Losses at the gene ends were 4 bases for V and 4 bases for J; bases not matched to a gene: 7. This CDR3 has 15 amino acids. In germline, CDR1 is SGHRS, CDR2 YFSETQ.

The chain combines TRBV5-1 with TRBJ1-4; 10 bases line up with TRBD1. The CDR3 is made up of 14 amino acids. In germline, CDR1 is SGHRS, CDR2 YFSETQ. The ends lost 4 bases at V and 8 bases at J; junction bases unmatched: 5. CDR3: CASSRTGGGEKLFF. The DNA of the CDR3 is TGCGCCAGCAGCAGGACAGGGGGTGGGGAAAAACTGTTTTTT.

V gene TRBV15 combines with J gene TRBJ2-5, with 8 bases matching TRBD2. The CDR3 runs 17 residues. CDR1 LNHNV and CDR2 YYDKDF come from the germline V gene (reference sequence). V was clipped by 0 bases and J by 5 bases; unmatched bases: 11. The CDR3 sequence is CATSRDHSGSVAETQYF. In nucleotides, the CDR3 is TGTGCCACCAGCAGAGATCACAGCGGGAGCGTCGCGGAGACCCAGTACTTC.

A remark on this clone: This same CDR3 is encoded by further DNA sequences in the sample. V and J are TRBV19 and TRBJ2-7; perhaps TRBD1 as D (6 bases). The CDR3 has 15 amino acids. The V end was cut by 1 base, the J end by 1 base, with 11 bases between. Per germline, CDR1 LNHDA and CDR2 SQIVND (reference sequence). CDR3 bases: TGTGCCAGTAGTATAGCGGCAGGGGAGTCCTACGAGCAGTACTTC. Protein: CASSIAAGESYEQYF.

For this clone: Given the absence of the conserved phenylalanine or tryptophan at the CDR3 end, a read error is likely. It is unclear where the CDR3 begins or ends on the DNA, so no DNA is shown, and the CDR3 is as TCRdb lists it. This sequence joins TRBV21-1 and TRBJ1-2. TRBV21-1 is a pseudogene segment. With termini counted, the CDR3 has 15 amino acids. The CDR3 is CASSKEVDSPGGYTS.

This clone was found once. DNA of the CDR3: TGTGCCAGCTCACCCGGATCTGGGGACACTGAAGCTTTCTTT. Its protein is CASSPGSGDTEAFF. The rearrangement joins TRBV18 to TRBJ1-1, with D unclear. V was clipped by 3 bases and J by 3 bases, with 11 bases between them. Germline values: CDR1 KGHSH, CDR2 LQKENI. This CDR3 comprises 14 residues. Together with reference TRBV18 and TRBJ1-1, the CDR3 gives the full variable domain: NAGVMQNPRHLVRRRGQEARLRCSPMKGHSHVYWYRQLPEEGLKFMVYLQKENIIDESGMPKERFSAEFPKEGPSILRIQQVVRGDSAAYFCASSPGSGDTEAFFGQGTRLTVV.